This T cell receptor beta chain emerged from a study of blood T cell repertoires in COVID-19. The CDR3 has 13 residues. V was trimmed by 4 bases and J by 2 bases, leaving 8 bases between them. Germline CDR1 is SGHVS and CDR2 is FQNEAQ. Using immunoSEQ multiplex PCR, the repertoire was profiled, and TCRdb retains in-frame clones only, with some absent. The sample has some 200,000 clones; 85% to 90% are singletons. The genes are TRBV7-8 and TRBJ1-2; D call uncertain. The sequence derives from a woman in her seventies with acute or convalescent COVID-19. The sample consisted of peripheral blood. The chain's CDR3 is CASSWSENYGYTF. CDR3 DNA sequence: TGTGCCAGCAGCTGGAGTGAAAACTATGGCTACACCTTC.